The present T cell receptor (beta chain) was sequenced within a study of cytomegalovirus exposure and HLA in healthy donors. Assay: immunoSEQ multiplex PCR; the TCRdb copy retains only in-frame clones and omits some. The sample lists approximately 260,000 clones, 65% to 90% seen once, with 0.9% to 1.1% in the top ten. J was trimmed by 7 bases and V by 6 bases; bases with no gene match: 5. CDR1 is MNHNY and CDR2 is SVGAGI in the germline V gene (reference sequence). CDR3 length: 14 residues. This clonotype was sampled from a woman in her late teens or twenties in good health and CMV-seronegative. The chain carries TRBV6-6 and TRBJ1-5; 11 bases agree with TRBD1. The source material was PBMCs. This CDR3 reads CASSVGTGGQPQHF. The DNA of the CDR3 is TGTGCCAGCAGCGTCGGGACAGGGGGACAGCCCCAGCATTTT.